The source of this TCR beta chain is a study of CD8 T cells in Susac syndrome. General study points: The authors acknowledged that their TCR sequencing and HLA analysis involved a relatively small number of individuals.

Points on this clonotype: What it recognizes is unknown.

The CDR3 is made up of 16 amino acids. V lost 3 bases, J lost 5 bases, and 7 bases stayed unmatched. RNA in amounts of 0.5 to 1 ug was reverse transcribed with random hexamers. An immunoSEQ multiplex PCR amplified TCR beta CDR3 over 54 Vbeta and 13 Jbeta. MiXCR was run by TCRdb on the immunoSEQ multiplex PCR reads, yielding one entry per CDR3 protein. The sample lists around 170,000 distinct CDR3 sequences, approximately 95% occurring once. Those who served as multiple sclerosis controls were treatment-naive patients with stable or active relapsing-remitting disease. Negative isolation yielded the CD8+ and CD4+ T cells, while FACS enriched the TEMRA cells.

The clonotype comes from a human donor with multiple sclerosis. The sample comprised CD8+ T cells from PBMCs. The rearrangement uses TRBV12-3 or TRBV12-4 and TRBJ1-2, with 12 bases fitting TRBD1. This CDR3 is CASSFGTGGAGYGYTF. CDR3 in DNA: TGTGCCAGCAGTTTTGGGACAGGGGGCGCCGGTTATGGCTACACCTTC.